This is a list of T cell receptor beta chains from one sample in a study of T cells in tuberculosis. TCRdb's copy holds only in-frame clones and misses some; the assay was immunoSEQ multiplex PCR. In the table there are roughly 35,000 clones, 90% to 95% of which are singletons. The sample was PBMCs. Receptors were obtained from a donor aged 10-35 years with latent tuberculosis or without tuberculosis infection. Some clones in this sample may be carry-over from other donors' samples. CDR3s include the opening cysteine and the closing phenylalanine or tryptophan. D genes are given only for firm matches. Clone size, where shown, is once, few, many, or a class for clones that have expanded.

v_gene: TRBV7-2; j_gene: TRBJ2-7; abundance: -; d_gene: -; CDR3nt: TGTGCCAGCAGCTTAGATTCGGGGGGCAGCTCCTACGAGCAGTACTTC; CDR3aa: CASSLDSGGSSYEQYF
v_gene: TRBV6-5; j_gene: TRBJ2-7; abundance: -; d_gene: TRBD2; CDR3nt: TGTGCCAGCAGTTACTCGGGGGGGACCTACGAGCAGTACTTC; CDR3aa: CASSYSGGTYEQYF
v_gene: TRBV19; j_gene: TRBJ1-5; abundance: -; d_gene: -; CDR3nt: TGTGCCAGTAGTATGATCACAGGACCCGAAAATCAGCCCCAGCATTTT; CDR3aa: CASSMITGPENQPQHF
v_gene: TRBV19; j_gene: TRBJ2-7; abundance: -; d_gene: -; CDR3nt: TGTGCCAGTAGGCCGAGTACTAGCTCCTACGAGCAGTACTTC; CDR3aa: CASRPSTSSYEQYF
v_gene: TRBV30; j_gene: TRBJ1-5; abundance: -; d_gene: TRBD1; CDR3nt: TGTGCCTGGGGGACAGGGGGAATACAGCCCCAGCATTTT; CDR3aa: CAWGTGGIQPQHF
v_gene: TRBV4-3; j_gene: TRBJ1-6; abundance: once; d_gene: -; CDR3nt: TGCGCCAGCAGCCAAGTTGGGAGCTCCTATAATTCACCCCTCCACTTT; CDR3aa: CASSQVGSSYNSPLHF
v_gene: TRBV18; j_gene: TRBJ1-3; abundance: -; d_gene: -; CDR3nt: TGTGCCAGCTCACCACGCGTCCCCGGGGTGACAAGCTCTGGAAACACCATATATTTT; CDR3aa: CASSPRVPGVTSSGNTIYF
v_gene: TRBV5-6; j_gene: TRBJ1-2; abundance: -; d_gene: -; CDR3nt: TGTGCCAGCAGCTCCAGGGGAAACGACTATGGCTACACCTTC; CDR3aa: CASSSRGNDYGYTF
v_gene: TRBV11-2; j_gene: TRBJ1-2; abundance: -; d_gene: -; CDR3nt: TGTGCCAGCAGCTCCGGTGCGGGGAGAGGCGGCTACACCTTC; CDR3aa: CASSSGAGRGGYTF
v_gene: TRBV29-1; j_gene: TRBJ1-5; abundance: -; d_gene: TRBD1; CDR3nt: TGCAGCGTTGGAGGGGGCCAGAATCAGCCCCAGCATTTT; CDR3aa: CSVGGGQNQPQHF
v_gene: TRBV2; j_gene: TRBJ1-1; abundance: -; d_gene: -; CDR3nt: TGTGCCAGCAGTGGATTCCCAGAGAACACTGAAGCTTTCTTT; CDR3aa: CASSGFPENTEAFF
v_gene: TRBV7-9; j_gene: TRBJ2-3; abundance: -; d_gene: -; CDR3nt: TGTGCCAGCAGCTTATTCGGTACAGCCAAAGATACGCAGTATTTT; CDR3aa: CASSLFGTAKDTQYF